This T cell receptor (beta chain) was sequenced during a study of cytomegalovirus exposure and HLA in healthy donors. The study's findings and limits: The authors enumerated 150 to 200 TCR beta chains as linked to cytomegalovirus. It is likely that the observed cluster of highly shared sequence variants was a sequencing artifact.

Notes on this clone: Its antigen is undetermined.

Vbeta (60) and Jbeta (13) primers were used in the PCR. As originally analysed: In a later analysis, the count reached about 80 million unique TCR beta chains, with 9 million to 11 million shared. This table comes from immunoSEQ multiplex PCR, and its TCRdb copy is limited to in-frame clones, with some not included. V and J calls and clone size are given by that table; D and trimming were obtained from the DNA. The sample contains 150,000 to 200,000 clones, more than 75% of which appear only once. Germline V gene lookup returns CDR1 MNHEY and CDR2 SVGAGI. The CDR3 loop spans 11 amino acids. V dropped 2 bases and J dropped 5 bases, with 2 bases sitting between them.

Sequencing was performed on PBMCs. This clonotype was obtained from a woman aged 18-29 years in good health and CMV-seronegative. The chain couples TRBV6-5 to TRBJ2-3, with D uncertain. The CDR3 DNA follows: TGTGCCAGCAGTTACCAAGATACGCAGTATTTT. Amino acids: CASSYQDTQYF.